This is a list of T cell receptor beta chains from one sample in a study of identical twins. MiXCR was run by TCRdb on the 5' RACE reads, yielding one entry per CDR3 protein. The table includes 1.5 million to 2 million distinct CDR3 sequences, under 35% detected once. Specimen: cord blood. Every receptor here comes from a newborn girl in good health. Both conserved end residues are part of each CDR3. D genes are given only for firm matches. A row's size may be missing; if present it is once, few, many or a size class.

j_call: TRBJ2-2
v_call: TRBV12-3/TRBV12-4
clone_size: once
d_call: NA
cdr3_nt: TGTGCCAGCAGTGAGGAGGGGGCGAACACCGGGGAGCTGTTTTTT
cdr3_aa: CASSEEGANTGELFF

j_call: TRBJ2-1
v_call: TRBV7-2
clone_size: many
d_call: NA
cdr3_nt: TGTGCCAGCAGCTTAGTAACTAGCAATGAGCAGTTCTTC
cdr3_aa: CASSLVTSNEQFF

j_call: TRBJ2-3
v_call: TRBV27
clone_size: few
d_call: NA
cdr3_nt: TGTGCCAGCAGTTTAGGGGGGAGGTCTAACACAGATACGCAGTATTTT
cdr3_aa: CASSLGGRSNTDTQYF

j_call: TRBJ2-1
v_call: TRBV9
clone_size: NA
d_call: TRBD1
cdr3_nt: TGTGCCAGCAGCGTAGTTGGTGGACAGGGGGTCAATGAGCAGTTCTTC
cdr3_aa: CASSVVGGQGVNEQFF

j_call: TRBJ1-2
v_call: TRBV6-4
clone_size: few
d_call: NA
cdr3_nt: TGTGCCAGCAGTGACTCGATGAAGGGGAATGGCTACACCTTC
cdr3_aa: CASSDSMKGNGYTF

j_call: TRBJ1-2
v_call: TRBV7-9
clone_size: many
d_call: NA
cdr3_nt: TGTGCCAGCAGCTCGCAGGGAGGGGGCTATGGCTACACCTTC
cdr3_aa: CASSSQGGGYGYTF

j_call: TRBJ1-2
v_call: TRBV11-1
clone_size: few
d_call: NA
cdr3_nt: TGTGCCAGCAGCTCTATTGGTCGGGACAACTATGGCTACACCTTC
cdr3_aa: CASSSIGRDNYGYTF

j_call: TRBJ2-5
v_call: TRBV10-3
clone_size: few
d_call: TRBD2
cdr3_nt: TGTGCCATCAGTGACCAGCTAGCGGGGCAAGAGACCCAGTACTTC
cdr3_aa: CAISDQLAGQETQYF

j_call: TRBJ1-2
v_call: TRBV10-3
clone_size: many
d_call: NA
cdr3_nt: TGTGCCATCAGTGAGGGTCGGCCGTTCTATGGCTACACCTTC
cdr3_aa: CAISEGRPFYGYTF

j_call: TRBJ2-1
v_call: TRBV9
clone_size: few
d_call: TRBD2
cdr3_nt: TGTGCCAGCAGCGTAAGGCCCGGGACTAGCGGGAGATCCTACAATGAGCAGTTCTTC
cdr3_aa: CASSVRPGTSGRSYNEQFF

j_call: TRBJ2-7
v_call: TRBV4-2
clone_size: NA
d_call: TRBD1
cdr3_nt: TGTGCCAGCAGCCCCCTGGGAGACAGGGACTACGAGCAGTACTTC
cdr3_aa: CASSPLGDRDYEQYF

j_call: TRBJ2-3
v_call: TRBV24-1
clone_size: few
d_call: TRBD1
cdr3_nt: TGTGCCACCAAGGGGACAGAGGGAGATACGCAGTATTTT
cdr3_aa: CATKGTEGDTQYF

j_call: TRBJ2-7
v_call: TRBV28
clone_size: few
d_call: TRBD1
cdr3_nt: TGTGCCAGCAGTTTCCCGGGACAGAGCTACGAGCAGTACTTC
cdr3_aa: CASSFPGQSYEQYF

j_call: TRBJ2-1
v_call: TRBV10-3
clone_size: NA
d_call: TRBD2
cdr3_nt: TGTGCCATCAGCGGACTAGCCAAGCCCTACAATGAGCAGTTCTTC
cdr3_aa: CAISGLAKPYNEQFF

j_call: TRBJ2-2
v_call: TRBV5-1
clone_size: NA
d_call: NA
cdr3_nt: TGCGCCAGCAGCTTAAGGGGTTCGGACACCGGGGAGCTGTTTTTT
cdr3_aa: CASSLRGSDTGELFF

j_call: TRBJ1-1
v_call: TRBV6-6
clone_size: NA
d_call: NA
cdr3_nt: TGTGCCAGCAGTTACTCGAGGGGGATGAACACTGAAGCTTTCTTT
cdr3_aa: CASSYSRGMNTEAFF

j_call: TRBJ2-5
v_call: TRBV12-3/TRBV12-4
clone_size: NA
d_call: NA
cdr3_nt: TGTGCCAGCAGCCTCGACAGCATCCCGTACTTC
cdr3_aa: CASSLDSIPYF

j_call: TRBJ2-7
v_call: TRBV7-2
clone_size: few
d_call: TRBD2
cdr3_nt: TGTGCCGGACAGACCGGGACTAGCTCCTACAATGAGCAGTACTTC
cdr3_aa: CAGQTGTSSYNEQYF

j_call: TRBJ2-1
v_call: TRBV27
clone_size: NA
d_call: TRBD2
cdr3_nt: TGTGCCAGCACTAGCGGAATGGGAAATGAGCAGTTCTTC
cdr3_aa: CASTSGMGNEQFF

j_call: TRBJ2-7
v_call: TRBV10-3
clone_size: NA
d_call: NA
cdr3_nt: TGTGCCGCCGGGATTTTCTACAATGAGCAGTACTTC
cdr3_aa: CAAGIFYNEQYF

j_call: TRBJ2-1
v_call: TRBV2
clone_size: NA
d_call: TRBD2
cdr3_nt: TGTGCCAGCAGTGATCCCGCGGGAGGGAACAATGAGCAGTTCTTC
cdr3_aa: CASSDPAGGNNEQFF

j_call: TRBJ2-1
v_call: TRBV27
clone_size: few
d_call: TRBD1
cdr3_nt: TGTGCCAGCAGTCACCGGGACAGGGCCTACAATGAGCAGTTCTTC
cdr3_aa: CASSHRDRAYNEQFF

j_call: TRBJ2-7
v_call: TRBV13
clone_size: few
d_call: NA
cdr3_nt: TGTGCCAGCAGCTCATTAAGGGATAACTTATCCTACGAGCAGTACTTC
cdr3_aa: CASSSLRDNLSYEQYF

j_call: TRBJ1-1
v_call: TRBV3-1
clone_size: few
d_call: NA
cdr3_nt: TGTGCCAGCAGCCAAGACGCTTTGAACACTGAAGCTTTCTTT
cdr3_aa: CASSQDALNTEAFF

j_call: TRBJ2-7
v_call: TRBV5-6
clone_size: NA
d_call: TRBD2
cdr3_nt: TGTGCCAGCAGCAGACTAGCGGGGGGCAGCAATGAGCAGTACTTC
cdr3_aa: CASSRLAGGSNEQYF

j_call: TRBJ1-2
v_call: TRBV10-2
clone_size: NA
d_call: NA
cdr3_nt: TGCGCCAGCAGTGAGTCGCTAAGGGACTATGGCTACACCTTC
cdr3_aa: CASSESLRDYGYTF

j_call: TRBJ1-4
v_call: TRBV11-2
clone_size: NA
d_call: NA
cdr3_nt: TGTGCCAGCAGCCCCCGCGGGACGGTGAATGAAAAACTGTTTTTT
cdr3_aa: CASSPRGTVNEKLFF

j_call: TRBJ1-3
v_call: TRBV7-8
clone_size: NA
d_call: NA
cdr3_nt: TGTGCCAGCAGCTTAGCCCCATCGAGGTTATACGGAAACACCATATATTTT
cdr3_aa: CASSLAPSRLYGNTIYF

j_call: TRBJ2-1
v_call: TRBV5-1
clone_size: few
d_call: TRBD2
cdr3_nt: TGCGCCAGCAGTCAAGCGGGGACTTACCCTGAGCAGTTCTTC
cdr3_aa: CASSQAGTYPEQFF

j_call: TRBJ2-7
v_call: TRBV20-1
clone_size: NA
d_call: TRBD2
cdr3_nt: TGCAGTGCTGCCGGGACTAGCAACTACGAGCAGTACTTC
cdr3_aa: CSAAGTSNYEQYF

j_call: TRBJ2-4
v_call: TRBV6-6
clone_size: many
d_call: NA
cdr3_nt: TGTGCCAGCAGTTACCCCGGGACGGTAGCCAAAAACATCCAGTACTTC
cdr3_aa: CASSYPGTVAKNIQYF

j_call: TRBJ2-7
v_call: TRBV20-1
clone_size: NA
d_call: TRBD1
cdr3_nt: TGCAGTGCAAACCGCCGGGACAGGGGCCACCTCGGCTCCTACGAGCAGTACTTC
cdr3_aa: CSANRRDRGHLGSYEQYF

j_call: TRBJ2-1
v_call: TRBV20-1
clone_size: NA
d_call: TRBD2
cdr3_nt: TGCAGTGGCCTTGGGCTAGCGGGGAACAATGAGCAGTTCTTC
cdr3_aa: CSGLGLAGNNEQFF

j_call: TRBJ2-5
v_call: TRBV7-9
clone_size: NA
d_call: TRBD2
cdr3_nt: TGTGCCAGCAGCCCCCCTAGCGGGGGGGAAGAGACCCAGTACTTC
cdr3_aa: CASSPPSGGEETQYF

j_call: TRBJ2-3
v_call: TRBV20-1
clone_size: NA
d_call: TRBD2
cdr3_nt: TGCAGTGCTTCCCAGACTAGCGGGATTTCAGATACGCAGTATTTT
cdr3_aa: CSASQTSGISDTQYF

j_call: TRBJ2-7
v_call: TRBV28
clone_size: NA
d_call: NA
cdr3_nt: TGTGCCAGCAGTTTACTCCAGGGGGGAGGCTCCTACGAGCAGTACTTC
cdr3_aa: CASSLLQGGGSYEQYF

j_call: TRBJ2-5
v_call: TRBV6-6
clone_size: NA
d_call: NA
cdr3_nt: TGTGCCAGCAGCTACCAGGGTGGGGAGACCCAGTACTTC
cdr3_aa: CASSYQGGETQYF

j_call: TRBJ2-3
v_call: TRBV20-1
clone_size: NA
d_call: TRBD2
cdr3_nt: TGCAGTGGTATAGCGGGGGCCTACACAGATACGCAGTATTTT
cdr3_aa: CSGIAGAYTDTQYF

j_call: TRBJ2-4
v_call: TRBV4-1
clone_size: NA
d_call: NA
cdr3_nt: TGCGCCAGCAGCCAAGGGCCTTTATTAGCCAAAAACATTCAGTACTTC
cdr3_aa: CASSQGPLLAKNIQYF

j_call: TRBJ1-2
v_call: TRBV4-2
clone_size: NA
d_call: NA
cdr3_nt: TGTGCCAGCAGCCGAGAGAGGGGCAGGGCAGGCTATGGCTACACCTTC
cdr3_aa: CASSRERGRAGYGYTF

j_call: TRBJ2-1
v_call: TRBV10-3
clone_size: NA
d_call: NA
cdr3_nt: TGTGCCATCAGTGAGTCAGAATACAATGAGCAGTTCTTC
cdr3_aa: CAISESEYNEQFF

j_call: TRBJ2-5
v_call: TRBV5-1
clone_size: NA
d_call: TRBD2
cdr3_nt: TGCGCCAGCAGCTTGCTAGCGGGGGAAAAAGAGACCCAGTACTTC
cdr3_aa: CASSLLAGEKETQYF

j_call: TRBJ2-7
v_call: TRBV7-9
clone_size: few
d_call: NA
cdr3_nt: TGTGCCAGCAGCTTATTGGGACTTCTGCACGAGCAGTACTTC
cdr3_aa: CASSLLGLLHEQYF

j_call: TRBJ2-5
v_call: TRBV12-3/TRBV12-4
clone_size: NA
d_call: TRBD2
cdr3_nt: TGTGCCAGCAGTTTATGGACTAGCGGGGGAATAGGACGGGAGACCCAGTACTTC
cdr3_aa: CASSLWTSGGIGRETQYF

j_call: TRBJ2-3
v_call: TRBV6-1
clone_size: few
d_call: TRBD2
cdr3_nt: TGTGCCAGCAGTGTGTCTAGCGGGAGTGGGACAGATACGCAGTATTTT
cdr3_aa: CASSVSSGSGTDTQYF

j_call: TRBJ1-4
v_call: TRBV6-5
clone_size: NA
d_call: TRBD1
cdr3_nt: TGTGCCAGCAGCCCGGACAGGACCCTAGATAGGCTGTTTTTT
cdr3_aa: CASSPDRTLDRLFF

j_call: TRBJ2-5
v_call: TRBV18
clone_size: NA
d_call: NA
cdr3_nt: TGTGCCAGCTCACCACCGTCAACACAAGAGACCCAGTACTTC
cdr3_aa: CASSPPSTQETQYF

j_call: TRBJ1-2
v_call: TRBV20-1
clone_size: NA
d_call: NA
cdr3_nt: TGCAGTGCCCGTACAGGCCCCTATGGCCACACCTTC
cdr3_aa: CSARTGPYGHTF

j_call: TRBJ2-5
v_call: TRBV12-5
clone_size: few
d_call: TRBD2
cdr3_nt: TGTGCTAGTGGTTTGTCCGCCTCTAGCGGGGGGCAGTACTTC
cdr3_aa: CASGLSASSGGQYF

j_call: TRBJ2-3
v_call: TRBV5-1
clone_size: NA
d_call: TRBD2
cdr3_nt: TGCGCCAGCAGCTTGGCAGCAACTAGCGGGAGTCAAGATACGCAGTATTTT
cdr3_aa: CASSLAATSGSQDTQYF